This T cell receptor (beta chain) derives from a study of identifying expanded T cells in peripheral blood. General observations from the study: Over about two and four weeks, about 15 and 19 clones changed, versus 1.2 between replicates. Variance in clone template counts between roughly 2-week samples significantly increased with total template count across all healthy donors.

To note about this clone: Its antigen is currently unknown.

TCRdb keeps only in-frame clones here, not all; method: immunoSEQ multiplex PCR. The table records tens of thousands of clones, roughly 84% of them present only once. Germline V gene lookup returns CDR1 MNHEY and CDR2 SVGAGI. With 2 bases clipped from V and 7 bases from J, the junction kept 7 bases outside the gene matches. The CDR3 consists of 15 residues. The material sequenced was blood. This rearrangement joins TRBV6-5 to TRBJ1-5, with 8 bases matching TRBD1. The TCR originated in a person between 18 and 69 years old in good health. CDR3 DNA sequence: TGTGCCAGCAGTTACCGTGGGCCAGGGGGCCAGCCCCAGCATTTT. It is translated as CASSYRGPGGQPQHF.